This T cell receptor beta chain was recorded in a study of tumor-infiltrating lymphocytes in primary liver carcinoma (dated by TCRdb to the late 2010s). For context, the study as a whole: Of the five patients (three men and two women, aged 30 to 69 years), four had hepatocellular carcinoma and one had combined HCC and intrahepatic cholangiocarcinoma. The study combined TCRbeta repertoire sequencing, expression microarrays and whole-exome sequencing across five regions of each liver tumor, with adjacent normal tissue and blood. A total of roughly 35 specimens from 5 patients, comprising some 25 tumor regions, 5 adjacent noncancerous liver tissues and 5 peripheral blood samples, were covered by TCRbeta repertoire sequencing. Samples yielded roughly 3.5 to 7.13 million productive TCRbeta reads; read depth did not differ significantly between tissue types. Reproducibility between technical replicate repertoires was high, with correlation coefficients above 0.95 and mean shared-clone rates about 0.9. The five patients had tumors of stage T1-T3 N0M0, with maximum diameters ranging from 4.2 to 10 cm. The approximately 24 tumor region samples were profiled with Agilent mRNA microarrays so that TCRbeta repertoire diversity could be related to the local molecular phenotype.

The study at large found these results: Just about 8-25% of top clones turned up in all five regions of a tumor, which suggests spatial heterogeneity among tumor-infiltrating T cells. Bulk unsorted samples precluded comparing CD4+ and CD8+ T cell repertoires. Compared with blood, tumors had a significantly larger share of the repertoire taken up by the top 250 clones (p = 0.039). The study included only five patients, and the authors note findings should be validated in a larger study. Repertoire overlap was higher between tumor regions (mean about 36%) than tumor-adjacent (roughly 17%) or tumor-blood (about 14%) pairs, consistent with antigen-driven expansion. Because only the TCR beta chain was sequenced and unpaired alpha chains were not captured, true repertoire diversity is likely underestimated.

Starting from about 500 ng total RNA, TCRbeta-specific cDNA was produced by reverse transcription with a constant-region primer and ProtoScript II reverse transcriptase. The TCRbeta libraries were prepared through three rounds of nested multiplex PCR following a slightly modified ARM-PCR procedure. Each of the first two PCR rounds ran for approximately 10 cycles using multiplex TRBV1-TRBV30 forward primers together with a Cbeta reverse primer. Sample barcodes and Illumina adapters were added in a final 25-cycle PCR with Deep VentR polymerase. Before sequencing, amplicons of 200-500 bp were purified from gel using a QIAquick gel extraction kit. TCRbeta amplicons were sequenced on an Illumina HiSeq 2500 with 250-bp paired-end reads. The authors' pipeline ran thus. Quality trimming of reads was performed with Trimmomatic v0.33, and paired reads were merged with FLASH v1.2.11 so that full CDR3 sequences could be recovered. MiGEC v1.2.1b assigned V, D and J germline segments to the rearranged TCRbeta sequences. Clonotype statistics, along with Shannon-Wiener diversity indices, were calculated using VDJtools v1.0.0. Except for diversity analysis, only the 250 most abundant clonotypes of each sample were used in subsequent analyses to reduce sampling bias. The public sequencing data were trimmed at Q25 with fastp and processed into clonotypes with MiXCR by TCRdb, which kept only in-frame beta chains. Rows merge per CDR3 protein into single entries with the most common DNA and genes. The V and J calls come from TCRdb's annotation, not from the publication. Recorded for this sample are about 190,000 distinct CDR3 sequences; about 82% of them occurred a single time. The top ten clonotypes cover around 18% of the sample.

Concerning this clonotype itself: What antigen it recognizes has not been identified. One end of the junction does not line up with germline, which may come from a read error.

Without any cell sorting, total RNA and DNA were co-extracted from approximately 20-30 mg of bulk tissue using the AllPrep DNA/RNA mini kit. Between late 2015 and March 2016, 4 or 5 patients in China with histopathologically diagnosed primary liver carcinoma had their tumors surgically resected. At the time of sampling, the patients had chronic HBV infection and had not received any treatment. Each tumor was sampled at five spatially separated regions: the tumor centre plus the superior, inferior, left-lateral and right-lateral poles. According to histology, viable tumor cells made up more than 80% of every tumor sample. Fresh tumor and adjacent tissue pieces were bisected, with one half stored in RNAlater at -80 degrees C and the other half sent for histology. Via the germline V gene, CDR1 is MDHEN and CDR2 SYDVKM. Including cysteine and phenylalanine, the CDR3 has 16 amino acids. The entry retains the CDR3 DNA only, 48 bases that are in frame from base 1.

Sequencing was carried out using tumor tissue from primary liver carcinoma. The chain employs TRBV28 and TRBJ1-1, and 7 bases in between align with TRBD1. This receptor was identified in a man aged 40-49 years with primary liver carcinoma and hepatitis B virus infection. The nucleotide sequence reads TGTGCCAGCAATGTGACCGGGACAGAGCGCCGCACTGAACCTTTCTTT. The translation is CASNVTGTERRTEPFF.